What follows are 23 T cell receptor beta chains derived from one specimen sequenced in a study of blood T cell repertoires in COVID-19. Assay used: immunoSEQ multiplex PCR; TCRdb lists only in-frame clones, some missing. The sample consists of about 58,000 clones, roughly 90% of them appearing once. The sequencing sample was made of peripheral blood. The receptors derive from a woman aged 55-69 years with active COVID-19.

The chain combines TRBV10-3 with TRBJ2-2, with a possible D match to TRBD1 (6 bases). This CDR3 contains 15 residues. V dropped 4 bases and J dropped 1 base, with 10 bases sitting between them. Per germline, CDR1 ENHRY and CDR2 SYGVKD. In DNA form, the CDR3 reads TGTGCCATCAGTGTATTGGGACAGAACACCGGGGAGCTGTTTTTT. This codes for CAISVLGQNTGELFF.

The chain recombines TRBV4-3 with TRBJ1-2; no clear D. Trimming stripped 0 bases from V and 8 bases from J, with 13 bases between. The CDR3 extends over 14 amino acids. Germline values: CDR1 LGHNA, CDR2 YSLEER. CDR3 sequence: CASSQDTTGGGYTF. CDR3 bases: TGCGCCAGCAGCCAAGATACAACTGGAGGAGGCTACACCTTC.

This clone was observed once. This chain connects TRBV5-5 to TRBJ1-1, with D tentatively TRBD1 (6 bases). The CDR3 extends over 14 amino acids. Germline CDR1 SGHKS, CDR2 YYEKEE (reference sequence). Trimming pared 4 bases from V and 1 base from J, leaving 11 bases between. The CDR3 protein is CASSQLTGNTEAFF. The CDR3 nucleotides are TGTGCCAGCAGCCAATTGACAGGGAACACTGAAGCTTTCTTT. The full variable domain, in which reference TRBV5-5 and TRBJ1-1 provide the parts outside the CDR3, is DAGVTQSPTHLIKTRGQQVTLRCSPISGHKSVSWYQQVLGQGPQFIFQYYEKEERGRGNFPDRFSARQFPNYSSELNVNALLLGDSALYLCASSQLTGNTEAFFGQGTRLTVV.

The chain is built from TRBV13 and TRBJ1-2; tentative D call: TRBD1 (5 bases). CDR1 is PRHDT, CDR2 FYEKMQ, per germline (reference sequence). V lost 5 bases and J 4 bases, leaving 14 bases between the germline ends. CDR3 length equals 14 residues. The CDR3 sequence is CASSGRGLLYGYTF. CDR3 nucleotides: TGTGCCAGCAGCGGCCGGGGACTGCTCTATGGCTACACCTTC.

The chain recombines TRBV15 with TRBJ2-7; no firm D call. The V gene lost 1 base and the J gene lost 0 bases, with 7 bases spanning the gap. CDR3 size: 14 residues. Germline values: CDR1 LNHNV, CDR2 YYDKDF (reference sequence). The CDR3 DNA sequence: TGTGCCACCAGCAGAGTGGGCAACTCCTACGAGCAGTACTTC. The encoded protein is CATSRVGNSYEQYF.

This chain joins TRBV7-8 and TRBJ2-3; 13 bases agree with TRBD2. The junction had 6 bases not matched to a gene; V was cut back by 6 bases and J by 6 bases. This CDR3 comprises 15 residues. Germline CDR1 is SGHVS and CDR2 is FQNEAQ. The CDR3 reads CASRKLAGGLDTQYF. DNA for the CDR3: TGTGCCAGCAGAAAACTAGCGGGGGGGCTGGATACGCAGTATTTT.

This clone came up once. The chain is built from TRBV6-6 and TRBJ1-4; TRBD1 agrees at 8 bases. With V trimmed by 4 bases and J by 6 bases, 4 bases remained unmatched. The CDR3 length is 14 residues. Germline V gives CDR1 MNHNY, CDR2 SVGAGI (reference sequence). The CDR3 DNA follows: TGTGCCAGCAGTTTTGGACAGGGATATGAAAAACTGTTTTTT. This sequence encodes CASSFGQGYEKLFF.

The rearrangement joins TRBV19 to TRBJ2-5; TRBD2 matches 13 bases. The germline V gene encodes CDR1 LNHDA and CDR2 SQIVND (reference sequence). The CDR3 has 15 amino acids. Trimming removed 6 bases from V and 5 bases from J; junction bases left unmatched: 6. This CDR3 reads CASSPTSGGQETQYF. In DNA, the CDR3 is TGTGCCAGTAGCCCGACTAGCGGGGGGCAGGAGACCCAGTACTTC.

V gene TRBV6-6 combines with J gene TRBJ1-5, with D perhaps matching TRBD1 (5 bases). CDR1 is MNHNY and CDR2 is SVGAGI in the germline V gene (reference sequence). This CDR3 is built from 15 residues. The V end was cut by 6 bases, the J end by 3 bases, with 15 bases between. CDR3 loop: CASSREEGFNQPQHF. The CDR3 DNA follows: TGTGCCAGCAGCCGGGAGGAGGGGTTCAATCAGCCCCAGCATTTT.

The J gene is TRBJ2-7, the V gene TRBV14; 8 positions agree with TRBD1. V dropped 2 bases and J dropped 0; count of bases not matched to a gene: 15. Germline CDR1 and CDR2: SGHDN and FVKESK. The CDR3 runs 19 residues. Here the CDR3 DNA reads TGTGCCAGCAGCCAACTTTCCCGAACAGGGGGTCGAAGCTCCTACGAGCAGTACTTC. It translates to CASSQLSRTGGRSSYEQYF.

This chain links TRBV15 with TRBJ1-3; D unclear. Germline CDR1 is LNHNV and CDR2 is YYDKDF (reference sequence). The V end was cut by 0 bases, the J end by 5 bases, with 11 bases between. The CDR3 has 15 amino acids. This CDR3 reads CATSRDLSTRNTIYF. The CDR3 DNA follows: TGTGCCACCAGCAGAGATCTAAGTACTCGAAACACCATATATTTT.

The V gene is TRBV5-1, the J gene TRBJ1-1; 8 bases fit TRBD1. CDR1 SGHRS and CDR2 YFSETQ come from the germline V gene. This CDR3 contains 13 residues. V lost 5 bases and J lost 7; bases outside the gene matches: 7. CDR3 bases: TGCGCCAGCAGTTACAGGGGGGTCAGTGAAGCTTTCTTT. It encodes CASSYRGVSEAFF.

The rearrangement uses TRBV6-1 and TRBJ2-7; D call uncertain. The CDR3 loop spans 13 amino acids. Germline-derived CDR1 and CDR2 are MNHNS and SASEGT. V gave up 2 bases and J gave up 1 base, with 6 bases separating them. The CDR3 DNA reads TGTGCCAGCAGTGAATCACTGTCCTACGAGCAGTACTTC. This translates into CASSESLSYEQYF.

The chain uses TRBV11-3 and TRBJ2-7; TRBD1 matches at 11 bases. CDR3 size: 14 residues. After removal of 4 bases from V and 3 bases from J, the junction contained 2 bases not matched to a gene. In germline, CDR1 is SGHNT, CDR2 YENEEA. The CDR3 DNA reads TGTGCCAGCAGCTCTGGGACAGGGGGCTACGAGCAGTACTTC. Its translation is CASSSGTGGYEQYF.

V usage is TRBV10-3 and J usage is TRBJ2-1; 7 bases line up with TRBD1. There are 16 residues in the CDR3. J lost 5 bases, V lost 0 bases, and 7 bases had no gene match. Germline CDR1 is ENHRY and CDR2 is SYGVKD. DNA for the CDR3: TGTGCCATCAGTGAGTCGAACAGGGGATTGAACAATGAGCAGTTCTTC. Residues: CAISESNRGLNNEQFF.

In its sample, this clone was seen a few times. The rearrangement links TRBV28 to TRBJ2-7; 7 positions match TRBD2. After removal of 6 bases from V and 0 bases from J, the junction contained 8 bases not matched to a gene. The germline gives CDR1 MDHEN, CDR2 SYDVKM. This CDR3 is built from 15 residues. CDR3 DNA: TGTGCCAGCAGCTCCGTGGGGGGGAGCTCCTACGAGCAGTACTTC. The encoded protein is CASSSVGGSSYEQYF. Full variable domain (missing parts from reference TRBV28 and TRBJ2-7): DVKVTQSSRYLVKRTGEKVFLECVQDMDHENMFWYRQDPGLGLRLIYFSYDVKMKEKGDIPEGYSVSREKKERFSLILESASTNQTSMYLCASSSVGGSSYEQYFGPGTRLTVT.

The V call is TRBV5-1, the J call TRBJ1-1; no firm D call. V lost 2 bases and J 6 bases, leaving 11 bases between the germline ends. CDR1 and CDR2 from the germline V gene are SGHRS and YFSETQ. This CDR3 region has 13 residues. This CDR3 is CASSFVLGAEAFF. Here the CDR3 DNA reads TGCGCCAGCAGCTTCGTTCTAGGCGCTGAAGCTTTCTTT.

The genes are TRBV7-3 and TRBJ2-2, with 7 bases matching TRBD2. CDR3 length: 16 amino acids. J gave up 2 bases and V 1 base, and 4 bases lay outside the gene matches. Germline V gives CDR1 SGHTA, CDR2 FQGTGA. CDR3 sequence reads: CASSLNRGGNTGELFF. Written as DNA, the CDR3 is TGTGCCAGCAGCTTAAATCGCGGGGGTAACACCGGGGAGCTGTTTTTT.

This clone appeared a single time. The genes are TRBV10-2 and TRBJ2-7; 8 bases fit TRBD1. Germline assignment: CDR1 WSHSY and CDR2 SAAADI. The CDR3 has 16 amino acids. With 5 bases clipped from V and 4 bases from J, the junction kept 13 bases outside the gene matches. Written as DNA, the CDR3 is TGCGCCAGCAGTCGCTTCTCGGACAGGGTACGGTACGAGCAGTACTTC. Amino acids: CASSRFSDRVRYEQYF.

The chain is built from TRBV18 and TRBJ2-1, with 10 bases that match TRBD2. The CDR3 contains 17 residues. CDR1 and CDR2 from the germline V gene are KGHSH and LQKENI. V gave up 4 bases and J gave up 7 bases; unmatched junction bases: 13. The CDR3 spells CASSLLAGAPQGNEQFF. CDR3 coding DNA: TGTGCCAGCTCACTGCTAGCGGGGGCCCCTCAGGGGAATGAGCAGTTCTTC. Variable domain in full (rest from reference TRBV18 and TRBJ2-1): NAGVMQNPRHLVRRRGQEARLRCSPMKGHSHVYWYRQLPEEGLKFMVYLQKENIIDESGMPKERFSAEFPKEGPSILRIQQVVRGDSAAYFCASSLLAGAPQGNEQFFGPGTRLTVL.

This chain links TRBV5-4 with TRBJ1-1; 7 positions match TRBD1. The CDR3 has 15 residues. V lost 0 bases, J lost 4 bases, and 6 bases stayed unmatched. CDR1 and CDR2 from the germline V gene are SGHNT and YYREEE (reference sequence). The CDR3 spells CASSLEGGKGTEAFF. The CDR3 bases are TGTGCCAGCAGCTTGGAAGGGGGCAAGGGCACTGAAGCTTTCTTT.

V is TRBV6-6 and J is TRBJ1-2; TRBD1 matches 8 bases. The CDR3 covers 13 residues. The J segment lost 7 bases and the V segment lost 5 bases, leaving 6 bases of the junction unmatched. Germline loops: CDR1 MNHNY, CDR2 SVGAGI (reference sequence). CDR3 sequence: CASSTQGAVGYTF. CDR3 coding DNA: TGTGCCAGCAGTACCCAGGGGGCGGTTGGCTACACCTTC.

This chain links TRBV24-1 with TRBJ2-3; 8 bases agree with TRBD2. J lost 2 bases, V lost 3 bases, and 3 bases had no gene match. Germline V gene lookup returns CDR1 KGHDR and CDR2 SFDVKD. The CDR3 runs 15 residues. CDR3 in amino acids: CATSDRTSSTDTQYF. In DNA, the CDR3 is TGTGCCACCAGTGATCGGACTAGCTCCACAGATACGCAGTATTTT.